These T cell receptor beta chains were read from a single sample in a study of CD8 T cells in ankylosing spondylitis. TCRdb fed the 5' RACE reads into MiXCR, producing one record per CDR3 protein. The sample lists fewer than 550,000 distinct CDR3 sequences; approximately 5.3% were seen once. Sequencing was carried out using blood, either unsorted or a sorted T cell fraction (not recorded which). These receptors were collected from a male donor with ankylosing spondylitis. The CDR3 runs from the conserved cysteine through the conserved F or W. A D gene is named only where the DNA matches it firmly. The listing skips clone size in some rows; elsewhere it reads once, few, many or a size class.

clone_size j_call d_call v_call cdr3_nt cdr3_aa
many TRBJ2-1 TRBD2 TRBV27 TGTGCCAGCAGTTTCGAGACGGGAGGGGCCAATGAGCAGTTCTTC CASSFETGGANEQFF
many TRBJ2-3 - TRBV5-1 TGCGCCAGCAGCTTGGGACGGTTCAGCACAGATACGCAGTATTTT CASSLGRFSTDTQYF
many TRBJ1-4 - TRBV29-1 TGCAGCGTGGGGACGGGGGAAAAACTGTTTTTT CSVGTGEKLFF
many TRBJ2-1 TRBD2 TRBV5-1 TGCGCCAGCAGCTTAGGACTAGCCCGGTTGGGTGAGCAGTTCTTC CASSLGLARLGEQFF
- TRBJ2-1 - TRBV5-1 TGCGCCAGCAGCTTGGAGGGCGTAGGCGACCCTTCCTACAATGAGCAGTTCTTC CASSLEGVGDPSYNEQFF
many TRBJ1-2 - TRBV20-1 TGCAGTGCTAGGGCACTCTATGGCTACACCTTC CSARALYGYTF
many TRBJ2-5 - TRBV9 TGTGCCAGCAGCGTAGTCAGCACGGGGGAGACCCAGTACTTC CASSVVSTGETQYF
many TRBJ2-5 - TRBV6-1 TGTGCCAGCAGTACCATGGAGGGCTCCCCGACCCAGTACTTC CASSTMEGSPTQYF
many TRBJ1-2 - TRBV7-2 TGTGCCAGCAGCCTGGAGGGCTTTAACTATGGCTACACCTTC CASSLEGFNYGYTF
many TRBJ1-1 - TRBV12-3/TRBV12-4 TGTGCCAGCAGTTTAGCCCCCACAGGGCTAACTGAAGCTTTCTTT CASSLAPTGLTEAFF
few TRBJ2-7 - TRBV10-3 TGTGCCATCAGTGAGGGGGACGGGGAAAGCTCCTACGAGCAGTACTTC CAISEGDGESSYEQYF
many TRBJ2-1 TRBD1 TRBV15 TGTGCCACCAGCACTGGGACAGGGGGGGTACGGAGCGACTACAATGAGCAGTTCTTC CATSTGTGGVRSDYNEQFF
many TRBJ2-5 TRBD1 TRBV5-1 TGCGCCAGCAGACGAGGGGGCGAAGTGGAGACCCAGTACTTC CASRRGGEVETQYF
few TRBJ2-6 - TRBV7-2 TGTGCCAGCAGCTTGACAGGCGGTGGGGCCAACGTCCTGACTTTC CASSLTGGGANVLTF
many TRBJ1-5 - TRBV27 TGTGCCAGCAGTCCCTGGGGGGGGCGCAATCAGCCCCAGCATTTT CASSPWGGRNQPQHF
many TRBJ2-5 TRBD2 TRBV15 TGTGCCACCAGCAGACCCCGCGGACTAGCGGGCCAAGAGACCCAGTACTTC CATSRPRGLAGQETQYF
many TRBJ2-2 TRBD1 TRBV5-1 TGCGCCAGCAGCCGGACAGGGAACACCGGGGAGCTGTTTTTT CASSRTGNTGELFF
- TRBJ2-7 - TRBV20-1 TGCAGTGCTCGCCGCTTGGTTTTTGAGCAGTACTTC CSARRLVFEQYF
many TRBJ2-3 - TRBV25-1 TGTGCCAGCAGTGAGAGCACAGATACGCAGTATTTT CASSESTDTQYF
many TRBJ2-1 - TRBV4-3 TGCGCCAGCAGCCAAGGTTTAGCCCACGAGCAGTTCTTC CASSQGLAHEQFF
many TRBJ1-4 - TRBV12-3/TRBV12-4 TGTGCCAGCACTATAATACCGTTTGCAACTAATGAAAAACTGTTTTTT CASTIIPFATNEKLFF
few TRBJ2-3 - TRBV20-1 TGCAGTGCCGCGGGGCTAGCGAGAAATACGCAGTATTTT CSAAGLARNTQYF
many TRBJ1-4 - TRBV11-2 TGTGCCAGCAGCTTATTGGCAGCAACTAATGAAAAACTGTTTTTT CASSLLAATNEKLFF
many TRBJ2-5 TRBD1 TRBV20-1 TGCAGTGCCGACAGGGGCGTGGGAGAGACCCAGTACTTC CSADRGVGETQYF
many TRBJ2-1 TRBD1 TRBV10-3 TGTGCCATCGCCCCGACAGGGGACAATGAGCAGTTCTTC CAIAPTGDNEQFF
many TRBJ2-3 - TRBV5-1 TGCGCCAGCAGCTTTATGCTAGTAACGACAGATACGCAGTATTTT CASSFMLVTTDTQYF
many TRBJ2-7 - TRBV6-2/TRBV6-3 TGTGCCAGCAGCATGGATCCAGGGGCTACCGCCTACGAGCAGTACTTC CASSMDPGATAYEQYF
many TRBJ2-5 - TRBV29-1 TGCAGCGTTGAGCCTGCGGAGGGGGCGGACGGAGAGACCCAGTACTTC CSVEPAEGADGETQYF
many TRBJ1-5 - TRBV5-5 TGTGCCAGCAGCTTTAGGCCAGGGATCTATAGCAATCAGCCCCAGCATTTT CASSFRPGIYSNQPQHF
many TRBJ2-7 - TRBV27 TGTGCCAGCAGCACTGGGTCCCACCGCTACGAGCAGTACTTC CASSTGSHRYEQYF
few TRBJ2-5 - TRBV4-3 TGCGCCAGCAGCCGGATCCTAGCGCCGCAAGAGACCCAGTACTTC CASSRILAPQETQYF
many TRBJ2-5 - TRBV10-3 TGTGCCATCAGTGAGTTTAGGGAGACCCAGTACTTC CAISEFRETQYF
- TRBJ2-1 TRBD1 TRBV7-2 TGTGCCAGCAGATTCGGGACAGGGGTTGGGAATGAGCAGTTCTTC CASRFGTGVGNEQFF
few TRBJ2-4 TRBD2 TRBV2 TGTGCCAGCAGGCCGACTAGCGGGAGTACGAGGGCCAAAAACATTCAGTACTTC CASRPTSGSTRAKNIQYF
many TRBJ1-3 TRBD1 TRBV27 TGTGCCAGCAGTCCTCAGGGGGAAAACACCATATATTTT CASSPQGENTIYF
many TRBJ1-4 TRBD1 TRBV28 TGTGCCAGCAGTTATTACAGGGGGAGGGCGGAAAAACTGTTTTTT CASSYYRGRAEKLFF
- TRBJ2-7 - TRBV18 TGTGCCAGCTCACCGGGACACAGTGGCTACGAGCAGTACTTC CASSPGHSGYEQYF
many TRBJ2-7 - TRBV29-1 TGCAGCGTTGAAATCGAGGACTGGGGGGACGAGCAGTACTTC CSVEIEDWGDEQYF
many TRBJ1-2 TRBD1 TRBV20-1 TGCAGTGCTAGATTCAACAGGGGGCAGAACTATGGCTACACCTTC CSARFNRGQNYGYTF
many TRBJ1-1 TRBD1 TRBV7-3 TGTGCCAGCAGCTTACTGTTGGGACAGGGGAGAAGGGTGAGCACTGAAGCTTTCTTT CASSLLLGQGRRVSTEAFF
many TRBJ1-5 - TRBV7-2 TGTGCCAGCAGCTTACAACAGGGTCTCAATCAGCCCCAGCATTTT CASSLQQGLNQPQHF
many TRBJ1-1 - TRBV20-1 TGCAGTGCTTATAACACAAGAAGGGACACTGAAGCTTTCTTT CSAYNTRRDTEAFF
many TRBJ1-1 - TRBV5-1 TGCGCCAGCAACTCGGGACCGCCGAACACTGAAGCTTTCTTT CASNSGPPNTEAFF
few TRBJ2-5 - TRBV28 TGTGCCAGCAGTATAACGACTCGCTATACACAGTACTTC CASSITTRYTQYF
few TRBJ2-2 - TRBV7-9 TGTGCCAGCGAGGACAGCCATTTCACCGGGGAGCTGTTTTTT CASEDSHFTGELFF